The 14 T cell receptor beta chains presented below share a single source sample, sequenced in a study of T cell responses to AZD1222 COVID-19 vaccine. Libraries were prepared by immunoSEQ multiplex PCR; TCRdb keeps only in-frame clonotypes and omits some of them. The data contain more than 110,000 clones, over 85% of them singletons. The sample consisted of peripheral blood, taken on day 0 of AZD1222 vaccination. These receptors were collected from an adult in good health.

This chain uses TRBV27 with TRBJ2-7; the D gene is possibly TRBD1 (5 bases). This CDR3 comprises 14 residues. Trimming pared 1 base from V and 4 bases from J, leaving 11 bases between. CDR1 is MNHEY, CDR2 SMNVEV, per germline (reference sequence). CDR3: CASSLLGVGYEQYF. The DNA of the CDR3 is TGTGCCAGCAGTTTATTAGGGGTTGGGTACGAGCAGTACTTC.

CDR3 sequence: CASSEDTSGNTIYF. For the CDR3, the DNA is TGTGCCAGCAGTGAAGACACCTCTGGAAACACCATATATTTT. The rearrangement uses TRBV2 and TRBJ1-3, with D unresolved. CDR1 SNHLY and CDR2 FYNNEI come from the germline V gene. The CDR3 loop spans 14 amino acids. The V end was cut by 1 base, the J end by 0 bases, with 4 bases between.

This chain links TRBV10-3 with TRBJ2-7, with D perhaps TRBD1 (6 bases). This CDR3 contains 12 residues. V was trimmed by 4 bases and J by 6 bases, leaving 10 bases between them. Germline lookup yields CDR1 ENHRY and CDR2 SYGVKD. The CDR3 nucleotides are TGTGCCATCAGTGCCAGGGGCGGCGAGCAGTACTTC. It specifies CAISARGGEQYF.

This clone showed up just once. The rearrangement joins TRBV7-9 to TRBJ1-5; D uncertain. CDR3 length: 14 residues. V was shortened by 2 bases and J by 3 bases, with 8 bases between the two germline ends. The germline V gene has CDR1 SEHNR and CDR2 FQNEAQ (reference sequence). CDR3 sequence (DNA): TGTGCCAGCAGCTTATCGACGGCCAATCAGCCCCAGCATTTT. As protein: CASSLSTANQPQHF. Combining the CDR3 with reference TRBV7-9 and TRBJ1-5 gives the whole variable domain DTGVSQNPRHKITKRGQNVTFRCDPISEHNRLYWYRQTLGQGPEFLTYFQNEAQLEKSRLLSDRFSAERPKGSFSTLEIQRTEQGDSAMYLCASSLSTANQPQHFGDGTRLSIL.

The chain links TRBV6-5 to TRBJ1-4; perhaps TRBD1 as D (6 bases). The germline V gene has CDR1 MNHEY and CDR2 SVGAGI. Trimming removed 11 bases from V and 0 bases from J, with 13 bases in between. The CDR3 extends over 14 amino acids. CDR3 nucleotide sequence: TGTGCCTGTCGGGGACACGCAACTAATGAAAAACTGTTTTTT. It is translated as CACRGHATNEKLFF.

The V gene is TRBV7-9, the J gene TRBJ1-6, with D hard to call. Germline assignment: CDR1 SEHNR and CDR2 FQNEAQ (reference sequence). This CDR3 has 16 amino acids. Trimming stripped 1 base from V and 7 bases from J, with 14 bases between. The CDR3 loop reads CASSLDSPGGNSPLHF. In DNA form, the CDR3 reads TGTGCCAGCAGCTTAGATAGTCCGGGAGGGAATTCACCCCTCCACTTT.

This chain uses TRBV11-2 with TRBJ1-2, with D possibly matching TRBD1 (6 bases). Trimming left V 5 bases short and J 8 bases short, with 18 bases between. Per germline, CDR1 SGHAT and CDR2 FQNNGV. There are 14 residues in the CDR3. The CDR3 here is CASSETGFPWGYTF. CDR3 coding DNA: TGTGCCAGCAGCGAAACAGGGTTCCCCTGGGGCTACACCTTC. Full variable domain (rest looked up from reference TRBV11-2 and TRBJ1-2): EAGVAQSPRYKIIEKRQSVAFWCNPISGHATLYWYQQILGQGPKLLIQFQNNGVVDDSQLPKDRFSAERLKGVDSTLKIQPAKLEDSAVYLCASSETGFPWGYTFGSGTRLTVV.

The chain couples TRBV27 to TRBJ2-7; TRBD1 is a possible D gene (5 bases). The V end lost 2 bases, the J end lost 3 bases, and 11 bases lay between the germline ends. The CDR3 is 14 residues long. CDR1 is MNHEY, CDR2 SMNVEV, per germline (reference sequence). CDR3 DNA: TGTGCCAGCAGTTTAAGGGGCGGATACTACGAGCAGTACTTC. Its translation is CASSLRGGYYEQYF.

The chain links TRBV5-1 to TRBJ1-4; TRBD1 agrees at 11 bases. V lost 5 bases and J lost 7; bases outside the gene matches: 10. CDR3 length equals 16 residues. Germline V gene data show CDR1 as SGHRS and CDR2 as YFSETQ. The CDR3 bases are TGCGCCAGCAGTTACGGACAGGGGGCGAGAAGTGAAAAACTGTTTTTT. It translates to CASSYGQGARSEKLFF.

This clone was counted a few times. V and J are TRBV7-2 and TRBJ1-4, with TRBD1 matching over 7 bases. Trimming cost V 3 bases and J 3 bases; bases outside gene matches: 7. This CDR3 region has 16 residues. CDR1 and CDR2 from the germline V gene are SGHTA and FQGNSA. The CDR3, as DNA: TGTGCCAGCAGCTTTCGCGGGACAGCTTCTAATGAAAAACTGTTTTTT. This codes for CASSFRGTASNEKLFF.

This chain connects TRBV28 to TRBJ1-1; a possible D gene is TRBD1 (6 bases). V was pared by 6 bases and J by 1 base, with 15 bases between. The CDR3 is 15 residues long. Germline values: CDR1 MDHEN, CDR2 SYDVKM. DNA for the CDR3: TGTGCCAGCAGAACAGGGAAGTCGACGAACACTGAAGCTTTCTTT. Protein sequence: CASRTGKSTNTEAFF.

The rearrangement joins TRBV6-5 to TRBJ1-1; 9 positions match TRBD1. The V gene's germline CDR1 is MNHEY and CDR2 SVGAGI. V was clipped by 0 bases and J by 10 bases; unmatched bases: 3. The CDR3 length is 13 residues. The CDR3 region is CASSYSTGGPAFF. The CDR3 DNA reads TGTGCCAGCAGTTACTCGACAGGGGGGCCAGCTTTCTTT.

V and J are TRBV16 and TRBJ2-5; no clear D. V lost 4 bases and J 5 bases, leaving 5 bases between the germline ends. Germline V CDR1 and CDR2: KGHSY, FQNENV. The CDR3 length is 11 residues. The CDR3 sequence: CASSLGETQYF. CDR3 DNA sequence: TGTGCCAGCAGCCTCGGGGAGACCCAGTACTTC.

The chain joins TRBV28 to TRBJ1-2; D not resolved. The V gene lost 8 bases and the J gene lost 4 bases, with 11 bases spanning the gap. The CDR3 spans 12 residues. The germline V gene has CDR1 MDHEN and CDR2 SYDVKM. The CDR3 sequence: CASGGLPYGYTF. The CDR3 region has the DNA TGTGCCAGCGGCGGACTCCCCTATGGCTACACCTTC.